The next 17 T cell receptor beta chains were all read from a single sample in a study of blood T cells in healthy people across ages. A second PCR of about 6 to 12 cycles used a sample-barcoded 5' primer and a J-beta primer mix. From the 5' RACE reads, TCRdb called clonotypes with MiXCR, one entry per CDR3 protein. The data contain roughly 790,000 distinct CDR3 sequences, about 42% of them singletons. Sequencing was performed on blood. These receptors were obtained from an older woman in good health.

V usage is TRBV4-1 and J usage is TRBJ1-4; TRBD1 aligns across 9 bases. The germline V gene encodes CDR1 MGHRA and CDR2 YSYEKL. With V trimmed by 5 bases and J by 8 bases, 6 bases remained unmatched. The CDR3 consists of 14 residues. CDR3 bases: TGCGCCAGCAGCTTGGACAGGGGAGAAGAAAAACTGTTTTTT. Protein sequence: CASSLDRGEEKLFF.

In regard to this clonotype: A much bigger clone sits one base away, suggesting this may be a read error. The chain uses TRBV12-3 or TRBV12-4 and TRBJ2-2; D is unclear. Deletions cut 8 bases from V and 4 bases from J, with 5 bases between. CDR3 size: 11 residues. The CDR3 bases are TGTGCCAGCGGGTTCACCGGGGAGCTGTTTTTT. Protein product: CASGFTGELFF.

The chain recombines TRBV20-1 with TRBJ1-5; D is ambiguous. This CDR3 has 12 residues. Trimming cost V 4 bases and J 9 bases, with 13 bases left between them. The germline V gene encodes CDR1 DFQATT and CDR2 SNEGSKA (reference sequence). CDR3 coding DNA: TGCAGTGCTATACAGACAATTGGGCCCCAGCATTTT. Translation gives CSAIQTIGPQHF.

This clonotype was counted a single time. The chain combines TRBV6-2 or TRBV6-3 with TRBJ2-5; D is undetermined. This CDR3 region has 14 residues. Germline-derived CDR1 and CDR2 are MNHEY and SVGEGT. Trimming took 2 bases from V and 1 from J, leaving 8 bases between them. In nucleotides, the CDR3 is TGTGCCAGCAGTTACGGTCTAGGCCAAGAGACCCAGTACTTC. Its translation is CASSYGLGQETQYF.

The V gene is TRBV7-9, the J gene TRBJ2-1; D perhaps matches TRBD1 (6 bases). CDR3 length equals 16 residues. Trimming pared 5 bases from V and 0 bases from J, leaving 14 bases between. Germline values: CDR1 SEHNR, CDR2 FQNEAQ (reference sequence). CDR3 nucleotides: TGTGCCAGCAGCGGAGCCCAGGGGAGCTCCTACAATGAGCAGTTCTTC. It encodes CASSGAQGSSYNEQFF.

The sample holds many counts of this clonotype. This chain links TRBV7-2 with TRBJ2-1; 11 nucleotides agree with TRBD2. The CDR3 contains 16 residues. Trimming took 5 bases from V and 2 from J; bases not matched to a gene: 5. Germline V CDR1 and CDR2: SGHTA, FQGNSA. Here the CDR3 reads CASSRSGLAAYNEQFF. The DNA of the CDR3 is TGTGCCAGCAGCCGATCGGGACTAGCGGCCTACAATGAGCAGTTCTTC.

This clonotype was seen only a few times. The J gene is TRBJ2-1, the V gene TRBV5-1; D call uncertain. The CDR3 has 14 residues. Germline V gene lookup returns CDR1 SGHRS and CDR2 YFSETQ. V lost 0 bases, J lost 6 bases, and 10 bases lay in between. Here the CDR3 DNA reads TGCGCCAGCAGCTTGGAGGGTTTAGGCAATGAGCAGTTCTTC. Translated, it gives CASSLEGLGNEQFF.

The chain uses TRBV20-1 and TRBJ2-5, with 8 bases that match TRBD2. The J call may be incorrect, as the DNA end agrees better with TRBJ2-7. CDR1 is DFQATT and CDR2 is SNEGSKA in the germline V gene (reference sequence). CDR3 length: 14 residues. This CDR3 is CSASQAGVGYEQYF. Here the CDR3 DNA reads TGCAGTGCTAGTCAAGCGGGAGTTGGGTACGAGCAGTACTTC.

The chain is built from TRBV29-1 and TRBJ2-1; 14 bases line up with TRBD2. The CDR3 length is 15 residues. The germline V gene has CDR1 SQVTM and CDR2 ANQGSEA. V shed 5 bases, J shed 5 bases, and the junction held 5 bases outside the gene matches. The CDR3 coding sequence is TGCAGCGTTTTCGGGACTAGCGGGAGACACAATGAGCAGTTCTTC. Its protein product is CSVFGTSGRHNEQFF.

This clonotype was observed many times. The chain couples TRBV15 to TRBJ1-2; D uncertain. From germline, CDR1 is LNHNV and CDR2 YYDKDF (reference sequence). CDR3 length: 15 residues. The V and J ends lost 0 bases and 5 bases respectively, with 13 bases between them. Here the CDR3 DNA reads TGTGCCACCAGCAGAGATCAAGGGCGGTTGTATGGCTACACCTTC. Protein product: CATSRDQGRLYGYTF.

The J gene is TRBJ2-4, the V gene TRBV19; 9 bases map to TRBD1. Germline V gene sequence: CDR1 LNHDA, CDR2 SQIVND (reference sequence). The CDR3 contains 13 residues. After removal of 7 bases from V and 6 bases from J, the junction contained 4 bases not matched to a gene. In DNA form, the CDR3 reads TGTGCCAGTACTCGGGGACAGGGAAACATTCAGTACTTC. The encoded protein is CASTRGQGNIQYF. The variable domain in full, completed from reference TRBV19 and TRBJ2-4, reads DGGITQSPKYLFRKEGQNVTLSCEQNLNHDAMYWYRQDPGQGLRLIYYSQIVNDFQKGDIAEGYSVSREKKESFPLTVTSAQKNPTAFYLCASTRGQGNIQYFGAGTRLSVL.

The CDR3 bases are TGTGCCAGCATGGGACAGGGGGATCAGCCCCAGCATTTT. Its protein product is CASMGQGDQPQHF. The chain is built from TRBV6-2 or TRBV6-3 and TRBJ1-5; 11 bases fit TRBD1. Germline lookup yields CDR1 MNHEY and CDR2 SVGEGT. The length of the CDR3 is 13 residues. Trimming cost V 7 bases and J 5 bases; bases outside gene matches: 1.

The V and J genes are TRBV20-1 and TRBJ2-3; D is possibly TRBD2 (6 bases). Germline CDR1 is DFQATT and CDR2 is SNEGSKA (reference sequence). The V gene lost 0 bases and the J gene lost 8 bases, with 15 bases spanning the gap. The CDR3 length is 14 residues. CDR3 loop: CSARDRAGLGTQYF. The CDR3 DNA sequence: TGCAGTGCTAGAGATCGCGCGGGATTAGGTACGCAGTATTTT.

This clonotype was recorded once. This sequence joins TRBV6-1 and TRBJ2-2, with 13 bases lining up with TRBD2. The CDR3 loop spans 17 amino acids. V lost 6 bases to trimming and J lost 7 bases; unmatched junction nucleotides: 11. Germline loops: CDR1 MNHNS, CDR2 SASEGT. This chain's CDR3 is CASRRTSGGGLIGELFF. In nucleotides, the CDR3 is TGTGCCAGCAGAAGGACTAGCGGGGGCGGGCTGATCGGGGAGCTGTTTTTT.

The V call is TRBV27, the J call TRBJ2-7; 8 bases line up with TRBD1. After removal of 1 base from V and 5 bases from J, the junction contained 22 bases not matched to a gene. The germline V gene has CDR1 MNHEY and CDR2 SMNVEV (reference sequence). CDR3 size: 20 residues. The CDR3 loop is CASSLFIPGSAGGLEDEQYF. DNA for the CDR3: TGTGCCAGCAGTTTATTTATCCCGGGGTCGGCAGGGGGCTTGGAGGACGAGCAGTACTTC.

V is TRBV4-3 and J is TRBJ1-1, with D maybe TRBD1 (5 bases). The CDR3 runs to 14 residues. V was pared by 3 bases and J by 7 bases, with 15 bases between. Per the germline V gene, CDR1 is LGHNA and CDR2 is YSLEER. CDR3 protein: CASSHRGEQLEAFF. As DNA, the CDR3 is TGCGCCAGCAGCCACCGAGGGGAACAGCTTGAAGCTTTCTTT.

This clonotype was detected many times. The chain joins TRBV29-1 to TRBJ1-4; weak D call: TRBD1 (5 bases). CDR3 length: 14 residues. In germline, CDR1 is SQVTM, CDR2 ANQGSEA. V lost 3 bases to trimming and J lost 4 bases, with 12 bases between them. The CDR3 nucleotides read TGCAGCGTTGAGGGGGTTGGTGGTAATGAAAAACTGTTTTTT. Its translation: CSVEGVGGNEKLFF.